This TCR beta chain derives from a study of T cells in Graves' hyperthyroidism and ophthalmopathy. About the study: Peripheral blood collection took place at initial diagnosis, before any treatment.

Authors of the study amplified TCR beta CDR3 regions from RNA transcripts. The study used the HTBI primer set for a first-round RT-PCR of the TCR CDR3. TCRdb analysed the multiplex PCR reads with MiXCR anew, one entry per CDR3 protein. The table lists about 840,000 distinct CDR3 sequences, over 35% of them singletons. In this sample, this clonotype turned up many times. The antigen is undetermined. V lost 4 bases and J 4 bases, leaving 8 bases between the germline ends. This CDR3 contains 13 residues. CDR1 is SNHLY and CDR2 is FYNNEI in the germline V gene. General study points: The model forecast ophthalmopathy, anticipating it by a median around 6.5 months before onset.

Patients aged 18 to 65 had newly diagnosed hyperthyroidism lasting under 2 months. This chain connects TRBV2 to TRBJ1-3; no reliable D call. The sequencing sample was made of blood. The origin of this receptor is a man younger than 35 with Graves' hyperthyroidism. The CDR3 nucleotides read TGTGCCAGCAGTGGTTTAGGAGGAAACACCATATATTTT. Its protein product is CASSGLGGNTIYF. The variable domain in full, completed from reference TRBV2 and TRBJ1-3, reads EPEVTQTPSHQVTQMGQEVILRCVPISNHLYFYWYRQILGQKVEFLVSFYNNEISEKSEIFDDQFSVERPDGSNFTLKIRSTKLEDSAMYFCASSGLGGNTIYFGEGSWLTVV.